Ten or more counts support the clone carrying this TCR beta chain. This sample is drawn from a study of early T cells in non-severe SARS-CoV-2 infection. Individual cDNA molecules received unique molecular identifiers during library preparation. TCRdb independently ran MiXCR on the 5' RACE reads; one entry per CDR3 protein. The data hold 40,000 or so distinct CDR3 sequences, with 5.4% observed a single time. V shed 6 bases, J shed 5 bases, and the junction held 5 bases outside the gene matches. This CDR3 comprises 13 residues. Germline V gives CDR1 KGHDR, CDR2 SFDVKD. This sequence was found in an adult who was a healthcare worker with PCR-confirmed SARS-CoV-2 infection or an uninfected control (not recorded which). Material: whole blood, obtained at baseline. The V and J genes are TRBV24-1 and TRBJ1-1; 7 bases fit TRBD1. CDR3 protein: CATSPGGETEAFF. The CDR3 bases are TGTGCCACCAGTCCAGGGGGGGAAACTGAAGCTTTCTTT.